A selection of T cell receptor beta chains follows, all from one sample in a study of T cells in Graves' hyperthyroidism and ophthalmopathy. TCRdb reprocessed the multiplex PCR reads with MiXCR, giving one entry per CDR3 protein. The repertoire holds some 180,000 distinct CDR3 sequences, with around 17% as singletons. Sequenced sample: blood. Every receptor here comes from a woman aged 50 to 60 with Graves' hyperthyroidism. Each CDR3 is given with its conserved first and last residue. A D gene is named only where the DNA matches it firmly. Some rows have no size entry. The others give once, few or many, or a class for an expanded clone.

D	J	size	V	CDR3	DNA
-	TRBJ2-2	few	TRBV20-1	CSARALPGQVGTGELFF	TGCAGTGCTCGGGCTCTACCGGGCCAGGTTGGCACCGGGGAGCTGTTTTTT
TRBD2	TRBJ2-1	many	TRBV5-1	CASSFRLAGGPNEQFF	TGCGCCAGCAGCTTTAGACTAGCGGGAGGGCCTAATGAGCAGTTCTTC
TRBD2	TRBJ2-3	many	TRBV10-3	CAIAGTSGNTDTQYF	TGTGCCATCGCCGGGACTAGCGGAAACACAGATACGCAGTATTTT
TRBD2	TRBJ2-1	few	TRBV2	CASRGLAVNNEQFF	TGTGCCAGCAGAGGCCTAGCGGTTAACAATGAGCAGTTCTTC
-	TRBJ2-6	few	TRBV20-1	CSARDPGTLGANVLTF	TGCAGTGCTAGAGACCCAGGGACCCTGGGGGCCAACGTCCTGACTTTC
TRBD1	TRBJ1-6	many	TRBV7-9	CASRRTGGDSPLHF	TGTGCCAGCAGACGGACAGGGGGTGATTCACCCCTCCACTTT
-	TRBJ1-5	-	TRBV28	CASSLFRSGRNQPQHF	TGTGCCAGCAGTTTATTCAGGTCAGGGCGGAATCAGCCCCAGCATTTT
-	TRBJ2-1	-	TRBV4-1	CASSQDTAWQFYNEQFF	TGCGCCAGCAGCCAAGATACGGCTTGGCAGTTTTACAATGAGCAGTTCTTC
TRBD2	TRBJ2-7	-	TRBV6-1	CASSGGRAPYEQYF	TGTGCCAGCAGCGGCGGGAGGGCTCCCTACGAGCAGTACTTC
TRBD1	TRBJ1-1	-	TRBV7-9	CASRGDRGTEAFF	TGTGCCAGCAGGGGGGACAGGGGCACTGAAGCTTTCTTT
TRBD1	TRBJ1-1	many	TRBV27	CASSPRGGQARMTEAFF	TGTGCCAGCAGTCCCCGGGGGGGACAGGCGAGGATGACTGAAGCTTTCTTT
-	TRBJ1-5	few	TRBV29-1	CSVGEDQPQHF	TGCAGCGTTGGGGAAGATCAGCCCCAGCATTTT
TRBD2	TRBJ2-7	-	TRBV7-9	CASSGLASYEQYF	TGTGCCAGCAGCGGACTAGCGAGTTACGAGCAGTACTTC
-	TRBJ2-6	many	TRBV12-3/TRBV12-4	CASSSNPAGLGANVLTF	TGTGCCAGCAGTTCCAATCCAGCTGGGCTTGGGGCCAACGTCCTGACTTTC
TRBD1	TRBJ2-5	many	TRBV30	CAWTGTGKTQYF	TGTGCCTGGACTGGGACAGGAAAGACCCAGTACTTC
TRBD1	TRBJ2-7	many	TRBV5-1	CASSSTGDRDHEQYF	TGCGCCAGCAGCTCTACAGGGGACAGGGACCACGAGCAGTACTTC
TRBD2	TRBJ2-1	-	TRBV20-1	CSAIVPGLAGVSEQFF	TGCAGTGCTATAGTTCCGGGACTAGCGGGAGTGAGTGAGCAGTTCTTC
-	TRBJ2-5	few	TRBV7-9	CASSLLGRETQYF	TGTGCCAGCAGCCTCCTCGGACGAGAGACCCAGTACTTC
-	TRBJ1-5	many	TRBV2	CASRGDSNQPQHF	TGTGCCAGCAGGGGGGACAGCAATCAGCCCCAGCATTTT
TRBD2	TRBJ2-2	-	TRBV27	CANSFSGGHANTGELFF	TGTGCCAACAGTTTTAGCGGGGGACACGCGAACACCGGGGAGCTGTTTTTT
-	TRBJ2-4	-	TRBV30	CAWSSSGVNIQYF	TGTGCCTGGAGTTCCTCGGGCGTAAACATTCAGTACTTC
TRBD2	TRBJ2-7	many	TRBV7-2	CASSSLLAGDYEQYF	TGTGCCAGCAGCTCTCTTTTAGCGGGAGACTACGAGCAGTACTTC
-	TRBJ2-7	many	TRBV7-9	CASSSTSVALNYEQYF	TGTGCCAGCAGCTCGACAAGCGTGGCCCTAAACTACGAGCAGTACTTC
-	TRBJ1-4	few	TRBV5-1	CASSPQGAGEKLFF	TGCGCCAGCAGCCCCCAAGGGGCGGGTGAAAAACTGTTTTTT
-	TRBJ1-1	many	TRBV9	CASSVQGSNTEAFF	TGTGCCAGCAGCGTCCAGGGTTCTAACACTGAAGCTTTCTTT
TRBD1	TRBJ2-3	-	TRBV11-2	CASSLYAGTGASGKDTQYF	TGTGCCAGCAGCTTATACGCCGGGACAGGGGCGTCGGGAAAAGATACGCAGTATTTT
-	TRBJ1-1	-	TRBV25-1	CASSGGQGRAFF	TGTGCCAGCAGTGGAGGCCAGGGCCGAGCTTTCTTT
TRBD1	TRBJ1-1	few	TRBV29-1	CSARGQGVTEAFF	TGCAGCGCGAGGGGGCAGGGTGTGACTGAAGCTTTCTTT
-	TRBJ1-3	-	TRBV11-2	CASSLIRAASGNTIYF	TGTGCCAGCAGCTTAATAAGGGCAGCCTCTGGAAACACCATATATTTT
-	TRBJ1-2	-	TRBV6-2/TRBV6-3	CASSSRPEDGYTF	TGTGCCAGCAGTTCCCGACCTGAGGATGGCTACACCTTC
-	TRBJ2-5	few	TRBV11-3	CASSLGRERLETQYF	TGTGCCAGCAGCTTAGGGCGGGAAAGATTAGAGACCCAGTACTTC
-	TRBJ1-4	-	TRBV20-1	CSGSWTNEKLFF	TGCAGTGGCTCGTGGACTAATGAAAAACTGTTTTTT
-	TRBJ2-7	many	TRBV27	CASRSTGYEQYF	TGTGCCAGCAGATCGACCGGCTACGAGCAGTACTTC
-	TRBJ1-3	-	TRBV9	CASSARDTGGGNTIYF	TGTGCCAGCAGCGCTCGGGACACGGGCGGTGGAAACACCATATATTTT
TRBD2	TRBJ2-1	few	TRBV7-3	CASSKATSGRSPYNEQFF	TGTGCCAGCAGCAAAGCGACTAGCGGGAGGAGTCCCTACAATGAGCAGTTCTTC
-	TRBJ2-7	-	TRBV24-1	CATSNPYSYEQYF	TGTGCCACCAGTAACCCATACTCCTACGAGCAGTACTTC
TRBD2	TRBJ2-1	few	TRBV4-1	CASSRGTSGSPEQFF	TGCGCCAGCAGCCGTGGAACTAGCGGGTCCCCAGAGCAGTTCTTC
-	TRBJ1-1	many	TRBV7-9	CASSPSSGWITEAFF	TGTGCCAGCAGCCCAAGCTCAGGGTGGATCACTGAAGCTTTCTTT
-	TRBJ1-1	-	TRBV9	CASSVGGPTEAFF	TGTGCCAGCAGCGTGGGGGGCCCCACTGAAGCTTTCTTT
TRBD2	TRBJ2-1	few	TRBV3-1	CASSQDGGGRYGDEQFF	TGTGCCAGCAGCCAAGACGGAGGCGGGAGGTATGGAGATGAGCAGTTCTTC
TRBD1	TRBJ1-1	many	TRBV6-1	CASSSFRQGANEAFF	TGTGCCAGCAGTTCCTTTCGCCAGGGGGCCAATGAAGCTTTCTTT
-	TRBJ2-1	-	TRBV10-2	CASSSVIGSGFEQFF	TGCGCCAGCAGTTCGGTAATCGGATCGGGCTTTGAGCAGTTCTTC
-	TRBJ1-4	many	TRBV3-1	CASSLEGADLESEKLFF	TGTGCCAGCAGCCTAGAGGGCGCAGACCTGGAATCTGAAAAACTGTTTTTT